This T cell receptor (beta chain) appears in the sequencing data of a study of control samples from healthy donors and cancer patients. Trimming at V came to 0 bases and at J to 9 bases, leaving 9 bases not matched to a gene. The germline V gene encodes CDR1 MGHRA and CDR2 YSYEKL. CDR3 size: 15 residues. The protocol was immunoSEQ multiplex PCR, while the TCRdb copy is restricted to in-frame clones and leaves out a portion. This table holds 50,000 to 70,000 clones, approximately 95% found once. This sequence originates from a woman aged 18 to 35 in good health. Sequencing was carried out using blood. This chain joins TRBV4-1 and TRBJ1-2, with 8 positions matching TRBD1. This chain's CDR3 is CASSQEEETGVSYTF. The CDR3 nucleotides read TGCGCCAGCAGCCAAGAAGAAGAGACAGGGGTAAGCTACACCTTC.